Listed below are T cell receptor beta chains from one sample, sequenced in a study of blood T cells in healthy people across ages. In TCRdb, the 5' RACE reads were re-called with MiXCR into one record per CDR3 protein. Of about 1,000,000 distinct CDR3 sequences in the sample, less than 50% are singletons; the top ten hold under 20%. Sequencing was done on a sample of blood. The source of these receptors is a woman aged 55-70 years in good health. CDR3s include the opening cysteine and the closing phenylalanine or tryptophan. D genes are given only for firm matches. Clone size is given for some rows only: seen once, a few or many times, or a class if the clone is expanded.

D,length,V,J,size,CDR3,DNA
TRBD2,15,TRBV29-1,TRBJ2-1,few,CSVAGLAGVSDEQFF,TGCAGCGTTGCCGGACTAGCGGGAGTTAGCGATGAGCAGTTCTTC
-,14,TRBV9,TRBJ2-7,once,CASSAQAGPYEQYF,TGTGCCAGCAGCGCCCAGGCAGGGCCTTACGAGCAGTACTTC
-,11,TRBV7-2,TRBJ1-1,-,CASSLVIRAFF,TGTGCCAGCAGCTTAGTGATAAGGGCTTTCTTT
-,18,TRBV7-9,TRBJ2-5,-,CASSFTIGRGRGANEQYF,TGTGCCAGCAGCTTCACAATTGGAAGGGGGAGAGGGGCTAATGAGCAGTACTTC
-,16,TRBV3-1,TRBJ2-5,few,CASSQDWRVGQETQYF,TGTGCCAGCAGCCAAGATTGGCGGGTCGGCCAAGAGACCCAGTACTTC
TRBD1,16,TRBV5-4,TRBJ2-3,-,CASSFGKGTGRDTQYF,TGTGCCAGCAGCTTTGGCAAGGGGACAGGGAGAGATACGCAGTATTTT
TRBD1,15,TRBV11-2,TRBJ2-5,-,CASSSGTGGNQAQYF,TGTGCCAGCAGCTCCGGGACAGGTGGGAACCAGGCCCAGTACTTC
-,16,TRBV6-5,TRBJ2-3,-,CASSYSSGTPTDTQYF,TGTGCCAGCAGTTACAGTTCAGGGACCCCCACAGATACGCAGTATTTT
-,15,TRBV5-1,TRBJ2-5,few,CASSGGDRQRETQYF,TGCGCCAGCAGCGGCGGGGACCGACAACGGGAGACCCAGTACTTC
TRBD2,15,TRBV14,TRBJ2-1,-,CASSCVAGLHNEQFF,TGTGCCAGCAGCTGTGTAGCGGGACTACACAATGAGCAGTTCTTC
-,15,TRBV18,TRBJ1-4,-,CASSPVGARGEKLFF,TGTGCCAGCTCACCAGTTGGGGCTCGCGGTGAAAAACTGTTTTTT
-,16,TRBV15,TRBJ2-3,-,CATSSTGTSSTDTQYF,TGTGCCACCAGCAGCACCGGGACATCGTCCACAGATACGCAGTATTTT
-,12,TRBV18,TRBJ2-5,-,CASSPKEETQYF,TGTGCCAGCTCACCAAAAGAAGAGACCCAGTACTTC
-,13,TRBV29-1,TRBJ1-4,few,CSARARMNEKLFF,TGCAGCGCCCGGGCCCGAATGAATGAAAAACTGTTTTTT
-,16,TRBV28,TRBJ1-5,once,CASSLLADLSNQPQHF,TGTGCCAGCAGTTTGTTGGCCGACTTGAGCAATCAGCCCCAGCATTTT
-,15,TRBV27,TRBJ1-2,-,CASSLSINALYGYTF,TGTGCCAGCAGTTTATCGATCAACGCACTCTATGGCTACACCTTC
-,15,TRBV20-1,TRBJ2-7,-,CSARVRATGEYEQYF,TGCAGTGCTAGGGTACGGGCCACCGGGGAGTACGAGCAGTACTTC
-,13,TRBV27,TRBJ2-3,-,CASSWLSTDTQYF,TGTGCCAGCAGTTGGCTAAGTACAGATACGCAGTATTTT
TRBD2,16,TRBV5-1,TRBJ2-5,-,CASSLTSGSGHETQYF,TGCGCCAGCAGCTTGACTAGCGGGAGCGGTCATGAGACCCAGTACTTC
-,12,TRBV10-3,TRBJ2-5,few,CAISGTKETQYF,TGTGCCATCAGTGGGACCAAAGAGACCCAGTACTTC
-,15,TRBV10-2,TRBJ2-7,-,CASSETGPSGYEQYF,TGCGCCAGCAGTGAGACAGGGCCCTCGGGGTACGAGCAGTACTTC
-,14,TRBV6-5,TRBJ1-2,-,CASSYSGGTYGYTF,TGTGCCAGCAGTTACTCGGGCGGAACCTATGGCTACACCTTC
-,15,TRBV12-3/TRBV12-4,TRBJ2-3,few,CASSLGLADTDTQYF,TGTGCCAGCAGTTTGGGGCTAGCCGACACAGATACGCAGTATTTT
-,15,TRBV29-1,TRBJ2-1,-,CSVEDLPVLGNEQFF,TGCAGCGTTGAAGATCTCCCCGTACTCGGGAATGAGCAGTTCTTC
-,13,TRBV3-1,TRBJ2-3,-,CASEQGGTDTQYF,TGTGCCAGCGAGCAGGGCGGCACAGATACGCAGTATTTT
TRBD2,13,TRBV4-2,TRBJ2-7,many,CASSQGGGYEQYF,TGTGCCAGCAGCCAAGGGGGGGGTTACGAGCAGTACTTC
-,14,TRBV5-5,TRBJ2-2,once,CASSSSALAGELFF,TGTGCCAGCAGCTCCTCCGCCCTCGCCGGGGAGCTGTTTTTT
-,13,TRBV5-1,TRBJ2-7,-,CASSEAPTYEQYF,TGCGCCAGCAGCGAAGCACCAACCTACGAGCAGTACTTC
TRBD2,14,TRBV7-9,TRBJ2-7,few,CASTQLAGRGEQYF,TGTGCCAGCACTCAACTAGCGGGCCGAGGGGAGCAGTACTTC
-,15,TRBV10-3,TRBJ2-1,-,CAISEGRGTYNEQFF,TGTGCCATCAGTGAAGGCAGGGGAACCTACAATGAGCAGTTCTTC
-,9,TRBV29-1,TRBJ1-2,-,CSVDHGYTF,TGCAGCGTTGACCATGGCTACACCTTC
-,15,TRBV7-9,TRBJ2-3,-,CAGSPPGSGTDTQYF,TGTGCCGGCAGCCCACCAGGGTCGGGGACAGATACGCAGTATTTT
TRBD1,17,TRBV11-2,TRBJ2-4,-,CASSLEGDRGAKNIQYF,TGTGCCAGCAGCTTAGAGGGGGACAGGGGTGCCAAAAACATTCAGTACTTC
-,13,TRBV20-1,TRBJ2-5,-,CSARAKAGETQYF,TGCAGTGCTAGAGCGAAGGCGGGAGAGACCCAGTACTTC
-,11,TRBV29-1,TRBJ1-1,few,CSVEDPGGAFF,TGCAGCGTTGAAGATCCCGGTGGTGCTTTCTTT
-,15,TRBV4-1,TRBJ1-1,-,CASSLKLRVDTEAFF,TGCGCCAGCAGCCTAAAGCTCAGGGTCGACACTGAAGCTTTCTTT
-,14,TRBV7-2,TRBJ2-7,-,CASSLGGKKNEQYF,TGTGCCAGCAGCTTAGGGGGGAAGAAAAACGAGCAGTACTTC
-,14,TRBV6-5,TRBJ1-4,few,CASSYGGLGEKLFF,TGTGCCAGCAGTTACGGGGGCCTTGGTGAAAAACTGTTTTTT
TRBD1,17,TRBV7-2,TRBJ2-5,many,CASSLGSFTGGLETQYF,TGTGCCAGCAGCTTAGGATCATTTACAGGGGGCTTAGAGACCCAGTACTTC
-,14,TRBV29-1,TRBJ2-5,few,CSAARVGYQETQYF,TGCAGCGCCGCCAGGGTAGGGTACCAAGAGACCCAGTACTTC
TRBD2,15,TRBV27,TRBJ2-1,few,CASSPRSGRAGEQFF,TGTGCCAGCAGTCCGCGTAGCGGGAGGGCCGGAGAGCAGTTCTTC
-,13,TRBV20-1,TRBJ2-7,few,CSARAGFQYEQYF,TGCAGTGCTAGAGCAGGATTCCAATACGAGCAGTACTTC
-,15,TRBV27,TRBJ2-1,few,CASSFSGGGYNEQFF,TGTGCCAGCAGTTTTAGCGGAGGGGGTTACAATGAGCAGTTCTTC
TRBD1,16,TRBV27,TRBJ2-7,few,CASSPRDRGAGREQYF,TGTGCCAGCAGTCCCCGGGACAGGGGCGCAGGTCGGGAGCAGTACTTC
TRBD1,16,TRBV5-1,TRBJ2-1,-,CASSRGTGGNDNEQFF,TGCGCCAGCAGCCGGGGGACAGGGGGTAACGACAATGAGCAGTTCTTC
-,15,TRBV9,TRBJ1-2,-,CASSAGTLTNYGYTF,TGTGCCAGCAGCGCCGGGACACTTACTAACTATGGCTACACCTTC
-,15,TRBV2,TRBJ1-4,-,CASSSLESTNEKLFF,TGTGCCAGCAGTTCCCTGGAGTCAACTAATGAAAAACTGTTTTTT
-,12,TRBV15,TRBJ2-3,many,CATSSLGDTQYF,TGTGCCACCAGCAGTTTGGGGGATACGCAGTATTTT
TRBD1,14,TRBV29-1,TRBJ2-7,few,CSVDLSTGVSEQYF,TGCAGCGTTGATTTAAGTACAGGGGTAAGCGAGCAGTACTTC
-,11,TRBV6-2/TRBV6-3,TRBJ2-7,-,CASSYSWAQYF,TGTGCCAGCAGTTACTCGTGGGCTCAGTACTTC
TRBD1,14,TRBV27,TRBJ2-7,few,CASSLRDRGAEQYF,TGTGCCAGCAGCTTACGGGACAGGGGGGCCGAGCAGTACTTC